The clone carrying this TCR beta chain was seen a single time. As yet, its antigen is unknown. A single record per CDR3 protein comes from TCRdb applying MiXCR to the 5' RACE reads. The sample consists of approximately 31,000 distinct CDR3 sequences, approximately 28% of them appearing once. V was pared by 2 bases and J by 4 bases, with 17 bases of the junction left unmatched. Germline CDR1 and CDR2: SGHVS and FNYEAQ. The CDR3 covers 20 residues. These data belong to a study of CD8 T cells in ankylosing spondylitis. Study-level results: A motif in TCR beta, a set of about eight highly homologous variants, appeared characteristic of ankylosing spondylitis blood.

This clonotype originated in a male donor with ankylosing spondylitis. The sample taken for sequencing was synovial fluid, either unsorted or a sorted T cell fraction (not recorded which). This chain connects TRBV7-6 to TRBJ2-1; 10 bases agree with TRBD1. CDR3 coding DNA: TGTGCCAGCAGCTTATCCGTGGGACAGGGGTTGGTCCCGGTGTACAATGAGCAGTTCTTC. Translation gives CASSLSVGQGLVPVYNEQFF.